Listed here are 8 T cell receptor beta chains from one sample, sequenced in a study of shared clonotypes between healthy human individuals (dated by TCRdb to 2018 to 2020). The method was the immunoSEQ multiplex PCR assay. The table comes from immuneACCESS by way of TCRdb, which keeps in-frame sequences with V and J called. Part of the clones is missing from these tables; in studies checked, under half for an unresolved V gene and the rest for unknown reasons. Across this sample there are hundreds of thousands of clones, with 96% seen only once. The top ten clones comprise around 0.25% of the sample. CD8 naive samples were CD45RO-negative cells positively selected for CCR7, giving a CD45RA+CCR7+ population that excluded TemRA cells. The source material was naive CD8+ T cells sorted from blood. The meaning of the sample's cell subset or site label: CD45RA+CCR7+. Receptors were obtained from a man in his thirties or forties in good health.

The chain uses TRBV29-1 and TRBJ2-1; D call uncertain. CDR1 SQVTM and CDR2 ANQGSEA come from the germline V gene. V shed 6 bases and J shed 0 bases, with 18 bases lying between them. The CDR3 runs 16 residues. CDR3 coding DNA: TGCAGCGTGCCTCGATCGGCTCTACTCTCCTACAATGAGCAGTTCTTC. It encodes CSVPRSALLSYNEQFF.

The V gene is TRBV11-2, the J gene TRBJ2-7; unclear D gene. Between the trimmed V and J ends, which lost 5 bases and 3 bases, there was a span of 11 bases. The CDR3 contains 13 residues. The germline V gene has CDR1 SGHAT and CDR2 FQNNGV. CDR3 amino acids: CASSHAAHYEQYF. In DNA form, the CDR3 reads TGTGCCAGCAGCCATGCGGCCCACTACGAGCAGTACTTC.

The chain has TRBV29-1 and TRBJ2-7, with 14 bases lining up with TRBD2. The V gene's germline CDR1 is SQVTM and CDR2 ANQGSEA. CDR3 length: 15 amino acids. Trimming cost V 6 bases and J 4 bases; bases outside gene matches: 8. The CDR3 bases are TGCAGCGTCAGGGGACTAGCGGGAGAGCTATACGAGCAGTACTTC. This translates into CSVRGLAGELYEQYF.

This rearrangement joins TRBV6-5 to TRBJ2-1, with D uncertain. There are 13 residues in the CDR3. Trimming cost V 7 bases and J 10 bases, with 17 bases left between them. The germline V gene encodes CDR1 MNHEY and CDR2 SVGAGI. Here the CDR3 DNA reads TGTGCCAGCACTTCGCGCCCGGGTTCGGAGCAGTTCTTC. Its translation is CASTSRPGSEQFF.

The chain couples TRBV7-8 to TRBJ2-7, with D uncertain. The CDR3 spans 12 residues. The germline gives CDR1 SGHVS, CDR2 FQNEAQ. V lost 4 bases and J 2 bases, leaving 6 bases between the germline ends. The CDR3 bases are TGTGCCAGCAGCTGGAGCCCCTACGAGCAGTACTTC. Translation gives CASSWSPYEQYF. The full variable domain, in which reference TRBV7-8 and TRBJ2-7 provide the parts outside the CDR3, is GAGVSQSPRYKVAKRGQDVALRCDPISGHVSLFWYQQALGQGPEFLTYFQNEAQLDKSGLPSDRFFAERPEGSVSTLKIQRTQQEDSAVYLCASSWSPYEQYFGPGTRLTVT.

This clone was seen a few times. V and J are TRBV29-1 and TRBJ2-7; 7 bases are shared with TRBD1. The CDR3 spans 14 residues. Germline CDR1 reads SQVTM; CDR2 reads ANQGSEA. V lost 4 bases to trimming and J lost 3 bases; unmatched junction nucleotides: 9. This CDR3 is CSVVGGQRDYEQYF. The CDR3 DNA reads as TGCAGCGTTGTAGGGGGACAGAGGGACTACGAGCAGTACTTC.

J is TRBJ2-2 and V is TRBV10-2; 8 bases agree with TRBD2. After removal of 2 bases from V and 1 base from J, the junction contained 0 bases not matched to a gene. CDR1 WSHSY and CDR2 SAAADI come from the germline V gene. The CDR3 totals 15 residues. CDR3 sequence: CASSETSGNTGELFF. CDR3 coding DNA: TGCGCCAGCAGTGAGACTAGCGGGAACACCGGGGAGCTGTTTTTT.

The rearrangement links TRBV28 to TRBJ1-1; unclear D gene. Germline V gene data show CDR1 as MDHEN and CDR2 as SYDVKM. The CDR3 is made up of 13 amino acids. Deletions cut 5 bases from V and 8 bases from J, with 15 bases between. DNA for the CDR3: TGTGCCAGCAGTGACCTTTTTTTTAACGAAGCTTTCTTT. It yields the protein CASSDLFFNEAFF.